The 19 T cell receptor beta chains given below trace back to one sample, sequenced in a study of T-cell memory formation after mild COVID-19. TCRdb reanalysed the 5' RACE reads using MiXCR and keeps one entry per CDR3 protein. The sample has fewer than 150,000 distinct CDR3 sequences; less than 6.5% are singletons. Material: PBMCs or a T cell subset sorted from them (not recorded which). Receptors originate from an adult woman who had mild COVID-19 (a few samples of this study predate the infection). Cell type and time point are not known.

This clonotype appeared a few times. The rearrangement joins TRBV6-5 to TRBJ1-1; possible D gene TRBD1, 5 bases. Germline loops: CDR1 MNHEY, CDR2 SVGAGI. Trimming cost V 0 bases and J 2 bases, with 13 bases left between them. The CDR3 totals 16 residues. The CDR3 is CASSYSSGRVNTEAFF. The CDR3 DNA follows: TGTGCCAGCAGTTACTCGAGTGGCAGGGTAAACACTGAAGCTTTCTTT.

The chain carries TRBV5-4 and TRBJ1-3; TRBD1 is a possible D gene (5 bases). V shed 0 bases and J shed 7 bases, with 8 bases lying between them. This CDR3 is 13 amino acids long. Germline lookup yields CDR1 SGHNT and CDR2 YYREEE (reference sequence). CDR3 coding DNA: TGTGCCAGCAGCTTGGAACGGGGCAACACCATATATTTT. Translating gives CASSLERGNTIYF.

This chain joins TRBV28 and TRBJ1-5, with a possible D match to TRBD1 (6 bases). Trimming removed 5 bases from V and 0 bases from J, with 17 bases in between. The V gene's germline CDR1 is MDHEN and CDR2 SYDVKM. The CDR3 runs 17 residues. The CDR3 loop is CASSPISGAYSNQPQHF. In DNA, the CDR3 is TGTGCCAGCAGTCCCATCTCGGGGGCATATAGCAATCAGCCCCAGCATTTT.

The CDR3 DNA follows: TGTGCCAGCAGGCTGGGTTGGGGAGGGAAGGCCGCATATAATTCACCCCTCCACTTT. Translated, it gives CASRLGWGGKAAYNSPLHF. The V gene is TRBV12-3 or TRBV12-4, the J gene TRBJ1-6; D is unresolved. With 6 bases removed from V and 4 bases from J, the gap between germline ends came to 25 bases. The CDR3 is 19 amino acids.

This clonotype has only a few counts. One end of the junction varies from germline; a read error may be responsible. The chain is built from TRBV13 and TRBJ2-3, with TRBD2 matching over 13 bases. In germline, CDR1 is PRHDT, CDR2 FYEKMQ (reference sequence). The CDR3 has 17 residues. CDR3 sequence (DNA): TGCGCCAGCAGCTCCCCGGGACTAGCGGGGAGCACAGATACGCAGTATTTT. This sequence encodes CASSSPGLAGSTDTQYF.

This clonotype has only a few counts. The chain uses TRBV5-8 and TRBJ2-7; TRBD1 agrees at 7 bases. CDR3 length equals 16 residues. Germline CDR1 reads SGHTS; CDR2 reads YDEGEE. V dropped 0 bases and J dropped 5; count of bases not matched to a gene: 11. DNA for the CDR3: TGTGCCAGCAGCTTGGGACAGGGAGAATTTCAGGACGAGCAGTACTTC. This gives the protein CASSLGQGEFQDEQYF.

This clonotype was picked up a small number of times. The gene calls are TRBV7-2 and TRBJ2-7, with D possibly called TRBD1 or TRBD2 (6 bases each). There are 14 residues in the CDR3. V was shortened by 1 base and J by 5 bases, with 12 bases between the two germline ends. Germline values: CDR1 SGHTA, CDR2 FQGNSA. DNA for the CDR3: TGTGCCAGCAGCTTAGGGGGGGCCCTAAACGAGCAGTACTTC. Translated, it gives CASSLGGALNEQYF. Combining the CDR3 with reference TRBV7-2 and TRBJ2-7 gives the whole variable domain GAGVSQSPSNKVTEKGKDVELRCDPISGHTALYWYRQSLGQGLEFLIYFQGNSAPDKSGLPSDRFSAERTGGSVSTLTIQRTQQEDSAVYLCASSLGGALNEQYFGPGTRLTVT.

The V gene is TRBV9, the J gene TRBJ2-7; 7 bases are a match to TRBD1. Per germline, CDR1 SGDLS and CDR2 YYNGEE. The V and J ends lost 0 bases and 4 bases, in that order; junction bases with no gene match: 7. This CDR3 region has 15 residues. This chain's CDR3 is CASSVDVGGRYEQYF. The CDR3 nucleotides read TGTGCCAGCAGCGTAGACGTAGGGGGCCGTTACGAGCAGTACTTC.

This clonotype was seen ten or more times. V usage is TRBV5-1 and J usage is TRBJ1-2; D not certain. V lost 0 bases to trimming and J lost 8 bases, with 11 bases between them. There are 13 residues in the CDR3. Germline V CDR1 and CDR2: SGHRS, YFSETQ. CDR3: CASSLGRTGGYTF. The CDR3 bases are TGCGCCAGCAGCTTGGGGAGAACCGGAGGCTACACCTTC. The variable domain in full, with the rest retrieved from reference TRBV5-1 and TRBJ1-2, is KAGVTQTPRYLIKTRGQQVTLSCSPISGHRSVSWYQQTPGQGLQFLFEYFSETQRNKGNFPGRFSGRQFSNSRSEMNVSTLELGDSALYLCASSLGRTGGYTFGSGTRLTVV.

There are a few counts of this clonotype. J is TRBJ2-7 and V is TRBV9; D not resolved. Germline CDR1 reads SGDLS; CDR2 reads YYNGEE. The CDR3 runs to 14 residues. V was pared by 0 bases and J by 3 bases, with 10 bases between. CDR3 DNA: TGTGCCAGCAGCGTAGGTAGCCAGAACTACGAGCAGTACTTC. Translated: CASSVGSQNYEQYF.

At least ten counts were recorded for this clonotype. The J gene is TRBJ2-3, the V gene TRBV20-1; 10 bases are a match to TRBD2. The CDR3 spans 15 residues. V lost 1 base, J lost 2 bases, and 3 bases stayed unmatched. Germline CDR1 is DFQATT and CDR2 is SNEGSKA (reference sequence). The CDR3 reads CSARVAGGYTDTQYF. CDR3 DNA: TGCAGTGCTAGAGTAGCGGGGGGCTACACAGATACGCAGTATTTT.

This chain connects TRBV5-1 to TRBJ2-7; D gene ambiguous. The CDR3 runs to 16 residues. Trimming pared 2 bases from V and 0 bases from J, leaving 15 bases between. The germline CDR1 and CDR2 sequences are SGHRS and YFSETQ. In nucleotides, the CDR3 is TGCGCCAGCAGCTTCACCGCAGGAATAAGCTCCTACGAGCAGTACTTC. Protein product: CASSFTAGISSYEQYF.

The rearrangement uses TRBV29-1 and TRBJ1-1; 8 nucleotides align to TRBD1. Germline lookup yields CDR1 SQVTM and CDR2 ANQGSEA. The CDR3 spans 12 residues. J lost 7 bases, V lost 4 bases, and 5 bases had no gene match. CDR3 region: CSVAGQAREAFF. Written as DNA, the CDR3 is TGCAGCGTTGCGGGACAGGCCCGTGAAGCTTTCTTT.

This clonotype has only a few counts. The V call is TRBV20-1, the J call TRBJ2-1; TRBD2 is a possible D gene (6 bases). The germline V and J ends were trimmed by 4 bases and 0 bases, with 10 bases remaining between them. The germline CDR1 and CDR2 sequences are DFQATT and SNEGSKA (reference sequence). The CDR3 spans 14 residues. CDR3 sequence reads: CSATRGSSYNEQFF. The DNA for the CDR3 is TGCAGTGCTACCCGGGGGAGCTCCTACAATGAGCAGTTCTTC.

This clonotype occurred many times. J is TRBJ2-7 and V is TRBV6-6; D tentatively fits TRBD1 or TRBD2 (5 bases each). Germline CDR1 is MNHNY and CDR2 is SVGAGI (reference sequence). The CDR3 loop spans 17 amino acids. V lost 5 bases to trimming and J lost 2 bases, with 22 bases between them. CDR3 protein: CASSLPNRDQRAYEQYF. The CDR3 bases are TGTGCCAGCAGTCTACCGAACCGGGACCAGAGGGCCTACGAGCAGTACTTC.

This clonotype has at least ten counts. The V call is TRBV7-2, the J call TRBJ2-1; D is possibly TRBD1 or TRBD2 (5 bases each). Between the trimmed V and J ends, which lost 4 bases and 9 bases, there was a span of 10 bases. This CDR3 is 12 amino acids long. Germline values: CDR1 SGHTA, CDR2 FQGNSA. CDR3 nucleotide sequence: TGTGCCAGCAGCTCGGGGCTTAGTGAGCAGTTCTTC. It yields the protein CASSSGLSEQFF.

This clonotype turned up a few times. The chain joins TRBV7-2 to TRBJ2-2, with D hard to call. Looked up from germline, CDR1 is SGHTA and CDR2 is FQGNSA. The V and J ends lost 1 base and 4 bases respectively, with 4 bases between them. This CDR3 region has 13 residues. Here the CDR3 DNA reads TGTGCCAGCAGCTTAGTGCGCACCGGGGAGCTGTTTTTT. As protein: CASSLVRTGELFF. Full variable domain (missing parts from reference TRBV7-2 and TRBJ2-2): GAGVSQSPSNKVTEKGKDVELRCDPISGHTALYWYRQSLGQGLEFLIYFQGNSAPDKSGLPSDRFSAERTGGSVSTLTIQRTQQEDSAVYLCASSLVRTGELFFGEGSRLTVL.

This sequence joins TRBV27 and TRBJ1-3; 9 bases match TRBD1. The CDR3 spans 13 residues. V lost 6 bases to trimming and J lost 7 bases; unmatched junction nucleotides: 4. Germline assignment: CDR1 MNHEY and CDR2 SMNVEV (reference sequence). The CDR3 bases are TGTGCCAGCAGGGGACAGGGAGGGAACACCATATATTTT. Translated: CASRGQGGNTIYF.

This clonotype was seen more than once but under ten times. The V call is TRBV5-4, the J call TRBJ2-7; either TRBD1 or TRBD2 may supply D (5 bases each). Germline V gene lookup returns CDR1 SGHNT and CDR2 YYREEE (reference sequence). V dropped 5 bases and J dropped 4 bases, with 10 bases sitting between them. The CDR3 runs 12 residues. This chain's CDR3 is CASRGEGYEQYF. The CDR3 DNA follows: TGTGCCAGCAGGGGGGAAGGGTACGAGCAGTACTTC.